This is a list of T cell receptor beta chains from one sample in a study of neurological immune-mediated disorders. TCRdb called the 5' RACE reads again in MiXCR, with one record for every CDR3 protein. The data contain approximately 47,000 distinct CDR3 sequences, about 12% of them seen just once; the ten biggest clones take up around 9%. The sequencing input was PBMCs. The receptor source for this set is a male donor with HTLV-1-associated myelopathy (HAM/TSP). Both conserved end residues are part of each CDR3. D genes are given only for firm matches. Clone size, where shown, is once, few, many, or a class for clones that have expanded.

v_call: TRBV20-1
clone_size: many
j_call: TRBJ1-5
d_call: -
cdr3_aa: CSASRGGLNQPQHF
cdr3_nt: TGCAGTGCGTCAAGGGGCGGCCTAAATCAGCCCCAGCATTTT

v_call: TRBV12-3/TRBV12-4
clone_size: many
j_call: TRBJ2-3
d_call: -
cdr3_aa: CASSLGARYTQYF
cdr3_nt: TGTGCCAGCAGTTTAGGGGCTAGGTATACGCAGTATTTT

v_call: TRBV20-1
clone_size: -
j_call: TRBJ2-7
d_call: -
cdr3_aa: CSATGQTGYEQYF
cdr3_nt: TGCAGTGCTACTGGACAGACTGGGTACGAGCAGTACTTC

v_call: TRBV5-1
clone_size: many
j_call: TRBJ1-1
d_call: -
cdr3_aa: CASSLDSGLTEAFF
cdr3_nt: TGCGCCAGCAGCTTGGATTCAGGGCTCACTGAAGCTTTCTTT

v_call: TRBV12-3/TRBV12-4
clone_size: medium-sized
j_call: TRBJ1-2
d_call: -
cdr3_aa: CASSLELARGYGYTF
cdr3_nt: TGTGCCAGCAGTTTAGAGTTGGCAAGGGGCTATGGCTACACCTTC

v_call: TRBV19
clone_size: -
j_call: TRBJ1-1
d_call: -
cdr3_aa: CASSIDQVSTEAFF
cdr3_nt: TGTGCCAGTAGTATAGATCAGGTTAGCACTGAAGCTTTCTTT

v_call: TRBV15
clone_size: many
j_call: TRBJ1-6
d_call: TRBD1
cdr3_aa: CATSRDGQRDRDGSPLHF
cdr3_nt: TGTGCCACCAGCAGAGATGGCCAGAGGGACAGGGACGGATCACCCCTCCACTTT

v_call: TRBV5-1
clone_size: few
j_call: TRBJ2-5
d_call: TRBD1
cdr3_aa: CASSPDRGETQYF
cdr3_nt: TGCGCCAGCAGCCCCGACAGGGGGGAGACCCAGTACTTC

v_call: TRBV29-1
clone_size: many
j_call: TRBJ1-1
d_call: -
cdr3_aa: CSGGRPPREAFF
cdr3_nt: TGCAGCGGCGGCCGGCCACCCCGTGAAGCTTTCTTT

v_call: TRBV6-2/TRBV6-3
clone_size: many
j_call: TRBJ1-2
d_call: -
cdr3_aa: CASSRPRDFNGYTF
cdr3_nt: TGTGCCAGCAGCCGACCCCGGGATTTCAATGGCTACACCTTC

v_call: TRBV20-1
clone_size: few
j_call: TRBJ1-1
d_call: TRBD1
cdr3_aa: CSARGQGLPTEAFF
cdr3_nt: TGCAGTGCTAGAGGACAGGGCCTCCCCACTGAAGCTTTCTTT

v_call: TRBV6-5
clone_size: -
j_call: TRBJ2-7
d_call: TRBD2
cdr3_aa: CASSRDPGSGGGEQYF
cdr3_nt: TGTGCCAGCAGCCGCGACCCAGGGTCGGGGGGTGGAGAGCAGTACTTC

v_call: TRBV5-1
clone_size: medium-sized
j_call: TRBJ1-2
d_call: -
cdr3_aa: CASSLEGYGYTF
cdr3_nt: TGCGCCAGCAGCTTAGAGGGCTATGGCTACACCTTC

v_call: TRBV15
clone_size: many
j_call: TRBJ2-2
d_call: -
cdr3_aa: CATSSQRVSTGELFF
cdr3_nt: TGTGCCACCTCAAGTCAGCGAGTTTCCACCGGGGAGCTGTTTTTT

v_call: TRBV11-2
clone_size: many
j_call: TRBJ2-4
d_call: -
cdr3_aa: CASSLDLVLAKNIQYF
cdr3_nt: TGTGCCAGCAGCTTAGATCTGGTTCTAGCCAAAAACATTCAGTACTTC

v_call: TRBV6-2/TRBV6-3
clone_size: many
j_call: TRBJ1-6
d_call: TRBD1
cdr3_aa: CASMPGGFSPLHF
cdr3_nt: TGTGCCAGCATGCCAGGGGGTTTTTCACCCCTCCACTTT

v_call: TRBV4-1
clone_size: few
j_call: TRBJ2-7
d_call: -
cdr3_aa: CASSQIPLGLAYEQYF
cdr3_nt: TGCGCCAGCAGCCAAATTCCCCTCGGACTTGCCTACGAGCAGTACTTC

v_call: TRBV7-9
clone_size: many
j_call: TRBJ2-7
d_call: TRBD2
cdr3_aa: CASSPLLAGGYEQYF
cdr3_nt: TGTGCCAGCAGCCCGTTACTAGCGGGGGGCTACGAGCAGTACTTC

v_call: TRBV24-1
clone_size: many
j_call: TRBJ2-1
d_call: -
cdr3_aa: CATSDARAKGYNEQFF
cdr3_nt: TGTGCCACCAGTGATGCCAGGGCGAAGGGTTACAATGAGCAGTTCTTC

v_call: TRBV7-6
clone_size: many
j_call: TRBJ1-6
d_call: TRBD1
cdr3_aa: CASSLKGAGSPLHF
cdr3_nt: TGTGCCAGCAGCTTAAAGGGGGCTGGTTCACCCCTCCACTTT

v_call: TRBV29-1
clone_size: many
j_call: TRBJ1-2
d_call: TRBD1
cdr3_aa: CSVGGGTGDGYTF
cdr3_nt: TGCAGCGTGGGCGGCGGGACAGGGGATGGCTACACCTTC

v_call: TRBV20-1
clone_size: -
j_call: TRBJ2-3
d_call: -
cdr3_aa: CSAGGREPSTDTQYF
cdr3_nt: TGCAGTGCTGGAGGCAGGGAACCTAGCACAGATACGCAGTATTTT

v_call: TRBV29-1
clone_size: many
j_call: TRBJ2-5
d_call: -
cdr3_aa: CSVEDRGAQYF
cdr3_nt: TGCAGCGTTGAAGATCGTGGGGCCCAGTACTTC

v_call: TRBV28
clone_size: many
j_call: TRBJ2-7
d_call: -
cdr3_aa: CASSLSTGREYF
cdr3_nt: TGTGCCAGCAGTTTGTCGACAGGTCGGGAGTACTTC

v_call: TRBV29-1
clone_size: many
j_call: TRBJ2-5
d_call: TRBD1
cdr3_aa: CSVTGWETQYF
cdr3_nt: TGCAGCGTGACAGGGTGGGAGACCCAGTACTTC

v_call: TRBV5-1
clone_size: many
j_call: TRBJ1-1
d_call: TRBD1
cdr3_aa: CATQTGDRDTEAFF
cdr3_nt: TGCGCCACTCAAACAGGGGATCGGGACACTGAAGCTTTCTTT

v_call: TRBV4-3
clone_size: many
j_call: TRBJ1-2
d_call: -
cdr3_aa: CASSQDGGLGYGYTF
cdr3_nt: TGCGCCAGCAGCCAAGATGGGGGCCTGGGCTATGGCTACACCTTC

v_call: TRBV27
clone_size: -
j_call: TRBJ2-7
d_call: -
cdr3_aa: CASSLRTSYEQYF
cdr3_nt: TGTGCCAGCAGTTTACGCACTTCCTACGAGCAGTACTTC

v_call: TRBV5-1
clone_size: many
j_call: TRBJ1-1
d_call: TRBD1
cdr3_aa: CASSAGQGDTEAFF
cdr3_nt: TGCGCCAGCAGCGCGGGACAGGGGGACACTGAAGCTTTCTTT

v_call: TRBV20-1
clone_size: many
j_call: TRBJ2-3
d_call: TRBD2
cdr3_aa: CSASLGRGPRDAQYF
cdr3_nt: TGCAGTGCTAGTTTAGGGAGGGGACCGCGAGACGCGCAGTATTTT

v_call: TRBV5-1
clone_size: -
j_call: TRBJ2-3
d_call: -
cdr3_aa: CASIRGGSTDTQYF
cdr3_nt: TGCGCCAGCATCAGGGGGGGGAGCACAGATACGCAGTATTTT

v_call: TRBV28
clone_size: many
j_call: TRBJ2-7
d_call: -
cdr3_aa: CASRQGRDEQYF
cdr3_nt: TGTGCCAGCCGACAGGGGAGGGACGAGCAGTACTTC

v_call: TRBV10-3
clone_size: many
j_call: TRBJ2-7
d_call: TRBD1
cdr3_aa: CAIRTGSSYEQYF
cdr3_nt: TGTGCCATCAGGACAGGGAGCTCCTACGAGCAGTACTTC

v_call: TRBV5-5
clone_size: -
j_call: TRBJ1-2
d_call: TRBD1
cdr3_aa: CATRDEGQGNYGYTF
cdr3_nt: TGTGCCACCAGGGACGAGGGACAGGGGAACTATGGCTACACCTTC

v_call: TRBV7-9
clone_size: many
j_call: TRBJ1-6
d_call: -
cdr3_aa: CASSVRGGNSPLHF
cdr3_nt: TGTGCCAGCAGCGTCAGGGGTGGGAATTCACCCCTCCACTTT

v_call: TRBV4-2
clone_size: medium-sized
j_call: TRBJ1-1
d_call: -
cdr3_aa: CASSQGVVDTEAFF
cdr3_nt: TGTGCCAGCAGCCAAGGGGTTGTCGACACTGAAGCTTTCTTT

v_call: TRBV10-3
clone_size: -
j_call: TRBJ2-1
d_call: -
cdr3_aa: CAISESPEAGRGVSSYNEQFF
cdr3_nt: TGTGCCATCAGTGAGTCTCCCGAGGCAGGGAGGGGGGTGAGCTCCTACAATGAGCAGTTCTTC

v_call: TRBV6-6
clone_size: many
j_call: TRBJ2-7
d_call: TRBD2
cdr3_aa: CASSYGLAVSYEQYF
cdr3_nt: TGTGCCAGCAGTTACGGACTAGCGGTCTCCTACGAGCAGTACTTC

v_call: TRBV5-1
clone_size: many
j_call: TRBJ2-7
d_call: -
cdr3_aa: CASSSLEGEQYF
cdr3_nt: TGCGCCAGCAGCTCCCTCGAGGGCGAGCAGTACTTC

v_call: TRBV30
clone_size: -
j_call: TRBJ1-1
d_call: -
cdr3_aa: CAWRARTFAFF
cdr3_nt: TGTGCCTGGAGAGCACGGACGTTTGCTTTCTTT

v_call: TRBV7-2
clone_size: many
j_call: TRBJ1-2
d_call: -
cdr3_aa: CASSQGRHYTF
cdr3_nt: TGTGCCAGCAGCCAGGGGAGACACTACACCTTC

v_call: TRBV20-1
clone_size: many
j_call: TRBJ2-3
d_call: -
cdr3_aa: CSARDPAGTDTQYF
cdr3_nt: TGCAGTGCTAGAGATCCTGCGGGGACAGATACGCAGTATTTT

v_call: TRBV27
clone_size: few
j_call: TRBJ2-2
d_call: TRBD1
cdr3_aa: CASSLGNGQGNTGELFF
cdr3_nt: TGTGCCAGCAGTTTAGGAAACGGACAGGGGAACACCGGGGAGCTGTTTTTT

v_call: TRBV5-1
clone_size: many
j_call: TRBJ2-1
d_call: TRBD2
cdr3_aa: CASSPGGLGYNEQFF
cdr3_nt: TGCGCCAGCAGCCCGGGGGGGCTGGGATACAATGAGCAGTTCTTC

v_call: TRBV5-1
clone_size: many
j_call: TRBJ2-5
d_call: -
cdr3_aa: CASSLGGVETQYF
cdr3_nt: TGCGCCAGCAGCTTGGGTGGAGTTGAGACCCAGTACTTC

v_call: TRBV20-1
clone_size: many
j_call: TRBJ1-2
d_call: TRBD1
cdr3_aa: CSARQGAGGYGYTF
cdr3_nt: TGCAGTGCCAGACAGGGGGCGGGGGGATATGGCTACACCTTC

v_call: TRBV5-6
clone_size: -
j_call: TRBJ2-2
d_call: TRBD1
cdr3_aa: CASSLVGGPDTGELFF
cdr3_nt: TGTGCCAGCAGCTTGGTAGGGGGCCCCGACACCGGGGAGCTGTTTTTT

v_call: TRBV2
clone_size: many
j_call: TRBJ1-2
d_call: -
cdr3_aa: CASSEAPTPNYGYTF
cdr3_nt: TGTGCCAGCAGTGAAGCACCTACACCTAACTATGGCTACACCTTC

v_call: TRBV3-1
clone_size: many
j_call: TRBJ1-2
d_call: -
cdr3_aa: CASSSLMTENYGYTF
cdr3_nt: TGTGCCAGCAGCTCCCTAATGACGGAAAACTATGGCTACACCTTC

v_call: TRBV20-1
clone_size: many
j_call: TRBJ2-5
d_call: -
cdr3_aa: CSARVLKTQYF
cdr3_nt: TGCAGTGCTAGGGTGCTAAAGACCCAGTACTTC

v_call: TRBV9
clone_size: many
j_call: TRBJ1-6
d_call: TRBD1
cdr3_aa: CASSVVQGNSPLHF
cdr3_nt: TGTGCCAGCAGCGTAGTACAGGGGAATTCACCCCTCCACTTT

v_call: TRBV5-1
clone_size: many
j_call: TRBJ1-3
d_call: -
cdr3_aa: CASRVEAGNTIYF
cdr3_nt: TGCGCCAGCAGAGTAGAAGCTGGAAACACCATATATTTT